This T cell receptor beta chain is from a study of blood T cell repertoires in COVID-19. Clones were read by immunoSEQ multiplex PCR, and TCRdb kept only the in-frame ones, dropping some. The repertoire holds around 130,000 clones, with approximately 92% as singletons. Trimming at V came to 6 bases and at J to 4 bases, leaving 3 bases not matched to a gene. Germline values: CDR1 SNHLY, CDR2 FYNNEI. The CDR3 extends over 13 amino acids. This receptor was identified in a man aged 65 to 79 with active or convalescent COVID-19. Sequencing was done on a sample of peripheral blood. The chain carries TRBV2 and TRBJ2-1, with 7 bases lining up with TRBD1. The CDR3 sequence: CASSEGQYNEQFF. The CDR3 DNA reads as TGTGCCAGCAGCGAGGGACAGTACAATGAGCAGTTCTTC. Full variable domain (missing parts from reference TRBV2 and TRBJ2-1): EPEVTQTPSHQVTQMGQEVILRCVPISNHLYFYWYRQILGQKVEFLVSFYNNEISEKSEIFDDQFSVERPDGSNFTLKIRSTKLEDSAMYFCASSEGQYNEQFFGPGTRLTVL.